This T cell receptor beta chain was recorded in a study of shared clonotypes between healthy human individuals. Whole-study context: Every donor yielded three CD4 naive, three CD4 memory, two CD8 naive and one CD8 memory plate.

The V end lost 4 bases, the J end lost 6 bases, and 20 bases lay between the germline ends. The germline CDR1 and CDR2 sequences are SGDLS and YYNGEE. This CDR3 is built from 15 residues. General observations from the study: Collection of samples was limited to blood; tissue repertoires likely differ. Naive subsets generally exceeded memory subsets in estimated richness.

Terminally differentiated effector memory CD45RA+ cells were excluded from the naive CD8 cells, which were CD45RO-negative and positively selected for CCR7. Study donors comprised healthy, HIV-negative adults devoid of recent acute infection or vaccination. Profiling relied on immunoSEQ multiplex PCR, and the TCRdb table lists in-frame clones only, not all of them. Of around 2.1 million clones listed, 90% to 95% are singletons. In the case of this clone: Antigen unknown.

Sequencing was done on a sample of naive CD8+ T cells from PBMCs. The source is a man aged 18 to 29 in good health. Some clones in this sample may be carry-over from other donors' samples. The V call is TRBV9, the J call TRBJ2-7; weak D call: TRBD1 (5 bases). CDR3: CASSKADSKTREQYF. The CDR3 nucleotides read TGTGCCAGCAGCAAAGCCGACAGCAAGACTCGCGAGCAGTACTTC. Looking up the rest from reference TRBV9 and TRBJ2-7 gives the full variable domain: DSGVTQTPKHLITATGQRVTLRCSPRSGDLSVYWYQQSLDQGLQFLIQYYNGEERAKGNILERFSAQQFPDLHSELNLSSLELGDSALYFCASSKADSKTREQYFGPGTRLTVT.